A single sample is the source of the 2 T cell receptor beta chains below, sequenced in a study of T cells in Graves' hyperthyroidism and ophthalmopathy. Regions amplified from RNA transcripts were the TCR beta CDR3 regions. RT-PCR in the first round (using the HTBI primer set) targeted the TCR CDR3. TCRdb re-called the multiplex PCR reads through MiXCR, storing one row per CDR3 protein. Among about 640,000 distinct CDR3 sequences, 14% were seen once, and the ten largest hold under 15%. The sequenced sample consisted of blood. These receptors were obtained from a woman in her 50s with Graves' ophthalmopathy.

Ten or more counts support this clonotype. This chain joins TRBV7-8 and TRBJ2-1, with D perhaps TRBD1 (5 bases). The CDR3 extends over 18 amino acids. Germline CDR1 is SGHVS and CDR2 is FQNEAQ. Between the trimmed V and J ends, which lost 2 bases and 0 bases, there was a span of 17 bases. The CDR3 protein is CASSLSFPGLGSYNEQFF. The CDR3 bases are TGTGCCAGCAGCTTATCCTTCCCAGGGCTCGGCTCCTACAATGAGCAGTTCTTC.

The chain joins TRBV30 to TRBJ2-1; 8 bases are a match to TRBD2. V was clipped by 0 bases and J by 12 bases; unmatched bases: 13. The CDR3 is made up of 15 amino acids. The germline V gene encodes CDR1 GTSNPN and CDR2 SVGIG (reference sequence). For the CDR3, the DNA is TGTGCCTGGAGTGTAATGGAAGCTAGCGGGCGCTCGCAGTTCTTC. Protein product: CAWSVMEASGRSQFF.